These 31 T cell receptor beta chains share one sample of origin, sequenced in a study of Ad26.COV2.S vaccination and SARS-CoV-2 variants (dated by TCRdb to the early 2020s). The label giving this sample's treatment or condition can be read as: about 20 received Ad26.COV2.S at low or high dose, single or two shots; roughly five received placebo; per-sample allocation not given. For vaccine and placebo recipients, repertoires were sequenced using samples collected on day 63 after the first injection. The protocol used for the library was the immunoSEQ multiplex PCR assay. Sourced from immuneACCESS, this table was stored by TCRdb with only in-frame sequences that have V and J called. A share of the clones is absent; for the studies checked, an unresolved V gene accounts for under half, and the remainder has no known explanation. The sample data list around 310,000 clones, and roughly 90% of these were observed just once. 5% to 6.5% of the sample rests with the top ten.

The material was peripheral blood, obtained in a trial of Ad26.COV2.S vaccine versus placebo. The receptors shown here come from a person between 18 and 65 years old who received the Ad26.COV2.S COVID-19 vaccine or a placebo.

This chain connects TRBV30 to TRBJ1-6, with TRBD1 as a possible D gene (6 bases). Germline V gene sequence: CDR1 GTSNPN, CDR2 SVGIG (reference sequence). V was clipped by 1 base and J by 6 bases, with 13 bases between them. This CDR3 comprises 15 residues. The CDR3 DNA reads as TGTGCCTGGAGTGAGGGGACCAGGGGTAATTCACCCCTCCACTTT. This sequence encodes CAWSEGTRGNSPLHF.

This chain uses TRBV7-9 with TRBJ1-2; no clear D. From germline, CDR1 is SEHNR and CDR2 FQNEAQ (reference sequence). The CDR3 sequence is 14 residues long. V was pared by 0 bases and J by 5 bases, with 10 bases between. This CDR3 is CASSLAARTYGYTF. The CDR3 DNA sequence: TGTGCCAGCAGCTTAGCGGCCCGGACGTATGGCTACACCTTC. Using reference TRBV7-9 and TRBJ1-2 for the parts outside the CDR3, the full variable domain is DTGVSQNPRHKITKRGQNVTFRCDPISEHNRLYWYRQTLGQGPEFLTYFQNEAQLEKSRLLSDRFSAERPKGSFSTLEIQRTEQGDSAMYLCASSLAARTYGYTFGSGTRLTVV.

The gene calls are TRBV19 and TRBJ2-3; TRBD2 agrees at 7 bases. Germline loops: CDR1 LNHDA, CDR2 SQIVND (reference sequence). The trim removed 9 bases at V and 4 bases at J, leaving 7 bases unmatched. This CDR3 has 13 residues. CDR3 nucleotide sequence: TGTGCCAGCTCCCGGACTAGTGCAGATACGCAGTATTTT. It encodes CASSRTSADTQYF.

The chain couples TRBV11-2 to TRBJ1-2, with D unclear. In germline, CDR1 is SGHAT, CDR2 FQNNGV. V was clipped by 0 bases and J by 4 bases, with 12 bases between them. This CDR3 spans 15 amino acids. In nucleotides, the CDR3 is TGTGCCAGCAGCTTAGATCTGGGCAGGAGCTATGGCTACACCTTC. This encodes CASSLDLGRSYGYTF.

This clone was counted between two and nine times. The V call is TRBV15, the J call TRBJ2-3, with D unresolved. Germline V CDR1 and CDR2: LNHNV, YYDKDF (reference sequence). The CDR3 is 18 amino acids. The ends were cut back, 1 base at V and 5 bases at J, with 22 bases in the middle. CDR3 DNA: TGTGCCACCAGCAGAGGGGAAACTATGAGCATAGTGGGAGATACGCAGTATTTT. It codes for CATSRGETMSIVGDTQYF.

The rearrangement links TRBV6-2 or TRBV6-3 to TRBJ2-3, with D unclear. Trimming shortened V by 5 bases and J by 0 bases, and 12 bases separated the two germline ends. There are 15 residues in the CDR3. Germline V gene lookup returns CDR1 MNHEY and CDR2 SVGEGT. The CDR3 loop reads CASSPGASSTDTQYF. The DNA of the CDR3 is TGTGCCAGCAGTCCGGGCGCCTCTAGCACAGATACGCAGTATTTT.

This chain connects TRBV27 to TRBJ2-3, with 7 bases lining up with TRBD2. CDR1 and CDR2 (germline): MNHEY, SMNVEV (reference sequence). The CDR3 totals 16 residues. V lost 3 bases, J lost 2 bases, and 8 bases stayed unmatched. The CDR3 region is CASSFGVAGTTDTQYF. The CDR3 DNA sequence: TGTGCCAGCAGTTTCGGGGTAGCGGGCACCACAGATACGCAGTATTTT.

This clone was counted a single time. The chain links TRBV3-1 (or the pseudogene TRBV3-2) to TRBJ2-3; a possible D gene is TRBD2 (6 bases). The CDR3 is 17 amino acids. Germline CDR1 LGHDT, CDR2 YNNKEL (reference sequence). V was cut by 4 bases and J by 0 bases, with 17 bases left in between. CDR3 DNA: TGTGCCAGCAGCCCTGATGGTCTAGCGACTAGCACAGATACGCAGTATTTT. Translation: CASSPDGLATSTDTQYF.

The rearrangement uses TRBV5-1 and TRBJ1-1; the D is unclear. The CDR3 loop spans 17 amino acids. Germline loops: CDR1 SGHRS, CDR2 YFSETQ. V was clipped by 0 bases and J by 0 bases, with 15 bases between them. CDR3 amino acids: CASSLAEDSAVNTEAFF. CDR3 DNA: TGCGCCAGCAGCTTGGCCGAAGATTCGGCCGTGAACACTGAAGCTTTCTTT.

The J gene is TRBJ1-2, the V gene TRBV19; no definite D call. This CDR3 has 16 residues. Germline CDR1 LNHDA, CDR2 SQIVND (reference sequence). The V end lost 1 base, the J end lost 1 base, and 13 bases lay between the germline ends. The CDR3 DNA follows: TGTGCCAGTAGTATAGCGGTCGGGGTTCTTAACTATGGCTACACCTTC. Translating gives CASSIAVGVLNYGYTF.

This chain links TRBV7-2 with TRBJ1-6; no clear D gene. Germline CDR1 SGHTA, CDR2 FQGNSA. The CDR3 extends over 13 amino acids. Trimming removed 4 bases from V and 9 bases from J, with 10 bases in between. The DNA of the CDR3 is TGTGCCAGCAGCTCCCGGGATTTTTCACCCCTCCACTTT. This gives the protein CASSSRDFSPLHF.

This clone was picked up one time. The CDR3 here is CASSSLDSGANVLTF. The CDR3 nucleotides are TGTGCCAGCAGTTCTTTAGATTCTGGGGCCAACGTCCTGACTTTC. The gene calls are TRBV28 and TRBJ2-6, with D uncertain. There are 15 residues in the CDR3. The germline V gene encodes CDR1 MDHEN and CDR2 SYDVKM. V was clipped by 4 bases and J by 1 base, with 8 bases between them.

V usage is TRBV4-1 and J usage is TRBJ2-5, with TRBD2 matching 11 bases. The CDR3 is 16 residues long. V lost 4 bases, J lost 4 bases, and 8 bases stayed unmatched. Germline V gene sequence: CDR1 MGHRA, CDR2 YSYEKL. CDR3 sequence reads: CASSLSKGLAGETQYF. The CDR3 bases are TGCGCCAGCAGCCTATCCAAAGGACTAGCGGGAGAGACCCAGTACTTC.

This rearrangement joins TRBV4-2 to TRBJ2-3, with 7 bases matching TRBD2. Unmatched junction bases numbered 2, after V lost 4 bases and J lost 1 base. This CDR3 region has 14 residues. CDR1 is LGHNA, CDR2 YNFKEQ, per germline. This CDR3 reads CASSLREGTDTQYF. The CDR3 DNA reads as TGTGCCAGCAGCCTTCGGGAGGGCACAGATACGCAGTATTTT.

Comment on this clone: Other DNA sequences in this sample translate to the same CDR3. J is TRBJ2-1 and V is TRBV6-2 or TRBV6-3; D unclear. The CDR3 covers 11 residues. Looked up from germline, CDR1 is MNHEY and CDR2 is SVGEGT. V was cut by 2 bases and J by 8 bases, with 4 bases left in between. CDR3: CASSYPDEQFF. For the CDR3, the DNA is TGTGCCAGCAGTTACCCTGATGAGCAGTTCTTC.

The chain has TRBV11-3 and TRBJ1-1; no reliable D call. Trimming pared 2 bases from V and 1 base from J, leaving 5 bases between. Germline assignment: CDR1 SGHNT and CDR2 YENEEA. The CDR3 is 13 amino acids. Here the CDR3 reads CASSLQPNTEAFF. DNA for the CDR3: TGTGCCAGCAGCTTACAACCGAACACTGAAGCTTTCTTT.

The chain carries TRBV9 and TRBJ1-6; D possibly corresponds to TRBD1 (6 bases). Germline CDR1 reads SGDLS; CDR2 reads YYNGEE. The CDR3 has 15 amino acids. With 1 base removed from V and 8 bases from J, the gap between germline ends came to 13 bases. The CDR3 spells CASSVTGGVDSPLHF. The CDR3 DNA follows: TGTGCCAGCAGCGTAACGGGGGGCGTAGATTCACCCCTCCACTTT.

The chain carries TRBV2 and TRBJ2-5; a weak D match, TRBD2 (6 bases). CDR1 SNHLY and CDR2 FYNNEI come from the germline V gene. The CDR3 extends over 13 amino acids. The V and J ends lost 3 bases and 5 bases respectively, with 10 bases between them. In DNA, the CDR3 is TGTGCCAGCAGTGAGTACAGCGGGGAGACCCAGTACTTC. As protein: CASSEYSGETQYF.

The genes are TRBV28 and TRBJ1-1; 9 bases align to TRBD1. Trimming cost V 3 bases and J 11 bases; bases outside gene matches: 10. CDR1 is MDHEN and CDR2 is SYDVKM in the germline V gene. This CDR3 is 14 amino acids long. CDR3 nucleotide sequence: TGTGCCAGCAGTTTTCTGAGGGGACAGGGATCTGCTTTCTTT. Protein: CASSFLRGQGSAFF.

V is TRBV7-2 and J is TRBJ2-3; 9 bases are a match to TRBD1. CDR3 length equals 17 residues. CDR1 is SGHTA and CDR2 is FQGNSA in the germline V gene. The junction had 8 bases not matched to a gene; V was cut back by 0 bases and J by 4 bases. CDR3 sequence reads: CASSLAGTGLSADTQYF. The DNA of the CDR3 is TGTGCCAGCAGCTTAGCGGGGACAGGGCTTTCCGCAGATACGCAGTATTTT.

This clone turned up a few times. The rearrangement links TRBV6-5 to TRBJ1-6; D not resolved. The CDR3 has 14 amino acids. The ends were cut back, 6 bases at V and 4 bases at J, with 10 bases in the middle. CDR1 and CDR2 from the germline V gene are MNHEY and SVGAGI. The CDR3 protein is CASSGRSYNSPLHF. The CDR3, as DNA: TGTGCCAGCAGCGGACGGTCATATAATTCACCCCTCCACTTT.

The chain carries TRBV9 and TRBJ2-1, with no clear D. The CDR3 contains 15 residues. The ends were cut back, 3 bases at V and 9 bases at J, with 19 bases in the middle. CDR1 is SGDLS and CDR2 is YYNGEE in the germline V gene. Here the CDR3 DNA reads TGTGCCAGCAGCGGAAGTGGAGCCCCTACGAGTGAGCAGTTCTTC. Translated, it gives CASSGSGAPTSEQFF.

The rearrangement joins TRBV18 to TRBJ2-2, with D hard to call. The CDR3 covers 14 residues. CDR1 is KGHSH and CDR2 is LQKENI in the germline V gene. V lost 1 base and J lost 5, with 8 bases in between. The CDR3 DNA follows: TGTGCCAGCTCACCACGCACAGCTACCGGGGAGCTGTTTTTT. It encodes CASSPRTATGELFF.

The V and J genes are TRBV27 and TRBJ1-5; 7 bases align to TRBD1. V lost 5 bases, J lost 3 bases, and 4 bases stayed unmatched. This CDR3 is 14 amino acids long. Germline-derived CDR1 and CDR2 are MNHEY and SMNVEV (reference sequence). CDR3: CASSRDSLNQPQHF. The CDR3 bases are TGTGCCAGCAGTCGGGACAGCCTCAATCAGCCCCAGCATTTT.

The chain combines TRBV11-2 with TRBJ1-6; no definite D call. The germline gives CDR1 SGHAT, CDR2 FQNNGV. Trimming cost V 4 bases and J 9 bases, with 22 bases left between them. The CDR3 is 17 residues long. The CDR3 DNA reads TGTGCCAGCAGCTCCCTACGGGCAATCGCATCAGGTTCACCCCTCCACTTT. This codes for CASSSLRAIASGSPLHF.

This clone has just one count. CDR3 amino acids: CASSSSSGTEVNYGYTF. Written as DNA, the CDR3 is TGTGCCAGCAGTTCTTCTAGTGGGACAGAAGTAAACTATGGCTACACCTTC. This chain uses TRBV28 with TRBJ1-2; 7 bases agree with TRBD1. Germline lookup yields CDR1 MDHEN and CDR2 SYDVKM. J lost 2 bases, V lost 4 bases, and 13 bases had no gene match. The CDR3 runs 17 residues.

The chain is built from TRBV5-8 and TRBJ2-3; D gene ambiguous. In germline, CDR1 is SGHTS, CDR2 YDEGEE. The CDR3 consists of 13 residues. V lost 5 bases to trimming and J lost 3 bases, with 10 bases between them. DNA of the CDR3: TGTGCCAGCAGGGCAGCTAGTACAGATACGCAGTATTTT. Translation: CASRAASTDTQYF.

The V gene is TRBV9, the J gene TRBJ2-1; TRBD1 matches at 7 bases. This CDR3 has 15 amino acids. CDR1 and CDR2 (germline): SGDLS, YYNGEE. J lost 6 bases, V lost 4 bases, and 10 bases had no gene match. This CDR3 is CASSSPGQWTNEQFF. CDR3 bases: TGTGCCAGCAGCTCCCCGGGACAGTGGACCAATGAGCAGTTCTTC. Full variable domain (missing parts from reference TRBV9 and TRBJ2-1): DSGVTQTPKHLITATGQRVTLRCSPRSGDLSVYWYQQSLDQGLQFLIQYYNGEERAKGNILERFSAQQFPDLHSELNLSSLELGDSALYFCASSSPGQWTNEQFFGPGTRLTVL.

The rearrangement uses TRBV10-3 and TRBJ1-5; D ambiguous. The ends were cut back, 6 bases at V and 0 bases at J, with 12 bases in the middle. CDR1 and CDR2 (germline): ENHRY, SYGVKD. This CDR3 contains 15 residues. CDR3 residues: CAISAGEYSNQPQHF. In nucleotides, the CDR3 is TGTGCCATCAGCGCAGGTGAATATAGCAATCAGCCCCAGCATTTT.

The rearrangement uses TRBV7-2 and TRBJ1-4; no firm D call. Germline V CDR1 and CDR2: SGHTA, FQGNSA. Trimming cost V 6 bases and J 4 bases, with 12 bases left between them. The CDR3 has 14 residues. CDR3 loop: CASSFRVNNEKLFF. The CDR3 DNA reads as TGTGCCAGCAGTTTTCGGGTCAATAATGAAAAACTGTTTTTT.

This chain links TRBV27 with TRBJ2-1; D is possibly TRBD2 (5 bases). Trimming removed 5 bases from V and 6 bases from J, with 14 bases in between. Germline CDR1 MNHEY, CDR2 SMNVEV (reference sequence). The CDR3 runs 14 residues. This chain's CDR3 is CASSGPGTGNEQFF. The DNA for the CDR3 is TGTGCCAGCAGTGGTCCGGGAACTGGCAATGAGCAGTTCTTC.